What follows describes a single TCR beta chain. Its antigen is currently unknown. The data were obtained in a study of T cell responses to AZD1222 COVID-19 vaccine. Study-wide points: Donors in the cohort were predominantly white British and more often female, and clonal diversity was possibly underestimated. At 160-218 and 743-854, vaccine-associated CD4 TCRs were dominant, and they spanned spike.

The germline CDR1 and CDR2 sequences are ENHRY and SYGVKD. The CDR3 length is 13 residues. Trimming stripped 5 bases from V and 4 bases from J, with 9 bases between. Generated by immunoSEQ multiplex PCR, the TCRdb table keeps only in-frame clones and is missing some. The sample lists some 150,000 clones; approximately 90% were seen once. The chain has TRBV10-3 and TRBJ1-5; D is possibly TRBD1 (6 bases). Specimen: peripheral blood, collected on day 0 of AZD1222 vaccination. This TCR derives from an adult in good health. The CDR3 region has the DNA TGTGCCATCAGTCGGACAGAAAATCAGCCCCAGCATTTT. Translating gives CAISRTENQPQHF.